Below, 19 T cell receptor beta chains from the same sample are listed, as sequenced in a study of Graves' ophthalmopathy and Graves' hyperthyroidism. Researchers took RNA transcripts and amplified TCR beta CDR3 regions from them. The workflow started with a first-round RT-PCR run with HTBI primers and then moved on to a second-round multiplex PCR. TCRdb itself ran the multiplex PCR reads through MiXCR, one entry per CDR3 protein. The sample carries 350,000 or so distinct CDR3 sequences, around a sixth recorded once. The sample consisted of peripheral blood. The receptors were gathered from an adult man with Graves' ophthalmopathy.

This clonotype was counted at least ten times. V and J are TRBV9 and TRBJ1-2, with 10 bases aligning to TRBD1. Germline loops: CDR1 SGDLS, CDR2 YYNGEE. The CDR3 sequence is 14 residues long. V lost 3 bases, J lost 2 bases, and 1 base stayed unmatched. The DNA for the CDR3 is TGTGCCAGCAGCGGACAGGGGGCCAACTATGGCTACACCTTC. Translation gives CASSGQGANYGYTF.

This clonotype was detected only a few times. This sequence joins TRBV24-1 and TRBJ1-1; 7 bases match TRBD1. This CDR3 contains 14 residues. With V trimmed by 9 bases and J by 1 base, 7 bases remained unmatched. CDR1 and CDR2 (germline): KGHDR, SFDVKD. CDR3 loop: CATHPGQPNTEAFF. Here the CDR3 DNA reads TGTGCCACCCACCCGGGACAGCCGAACACTGAAGCTTTCTTT.

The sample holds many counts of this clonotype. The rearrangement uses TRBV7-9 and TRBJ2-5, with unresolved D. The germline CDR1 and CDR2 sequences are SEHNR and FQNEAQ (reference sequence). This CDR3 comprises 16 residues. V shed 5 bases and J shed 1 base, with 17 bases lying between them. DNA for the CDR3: TGTGCCAGCAGCCCTTGGGCGCAGGCAGTCCAAGAGACCCAGTACTTC. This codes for CASSPWAQAVQETQYF.

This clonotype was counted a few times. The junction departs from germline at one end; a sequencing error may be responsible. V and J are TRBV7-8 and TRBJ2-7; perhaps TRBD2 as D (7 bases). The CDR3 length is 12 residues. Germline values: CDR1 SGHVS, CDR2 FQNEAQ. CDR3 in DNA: TGTGCCAGCAGCCTCCCCGGGGGGCCTAGGAACTTC. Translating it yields CASSLPGGPRNF. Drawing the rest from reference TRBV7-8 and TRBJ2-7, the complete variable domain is GAGVSQSPRYKVAKRGQDVALRCDPISGHVSLFWYQQALGQGPEFLTYFQNEAQLDKSGLPSDRFFAERPEGSVSTLKIQRTQQEDSAVYLCASSLPGGPRNFGPGTRLTVT.

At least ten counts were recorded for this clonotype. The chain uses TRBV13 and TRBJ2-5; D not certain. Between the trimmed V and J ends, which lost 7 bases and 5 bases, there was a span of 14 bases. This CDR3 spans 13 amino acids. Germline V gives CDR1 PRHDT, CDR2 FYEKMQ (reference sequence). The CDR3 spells CASTGEGRETQYF. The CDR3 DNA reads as TGTGCCAGCACAGGAGAAGGGCGGGAGACCCAGTACTTC.

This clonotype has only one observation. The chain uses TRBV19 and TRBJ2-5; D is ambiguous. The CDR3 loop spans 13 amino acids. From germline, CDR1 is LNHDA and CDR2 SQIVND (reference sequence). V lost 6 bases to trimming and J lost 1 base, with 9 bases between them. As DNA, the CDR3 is TGTGCCAGTAGCCCCGGTTTCCAAGAGACCCAGTACTTC. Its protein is CASSPGFQETQYF.

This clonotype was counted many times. The CDR3 DNA sequence: TGTGCCAGCAGTGACCGGGACAGGGGGGTCTACGAGCAGTACTTC. This translates into CASSDRDRGVYEQYF. The chain couples TRBV6-2 or TRBV6-3 to TRBJ2-7, with 11 bases aligning to TRBD1. The ends lost 5 bases at V and 3 bases at J; junction bases unmatched: 6. Germline-derived CDR1 and CDR2 are MNHEY and SVGEGT. This CDR3 is built from 15 residues.

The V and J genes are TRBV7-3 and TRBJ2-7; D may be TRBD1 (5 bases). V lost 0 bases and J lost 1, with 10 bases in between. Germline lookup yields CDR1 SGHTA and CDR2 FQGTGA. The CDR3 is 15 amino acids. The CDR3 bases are TGTGCCAGCAGCTTAACGCCAGGGAATTCCTACGAGCAGTACTTC. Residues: CASSLTPGNSYEQYF.

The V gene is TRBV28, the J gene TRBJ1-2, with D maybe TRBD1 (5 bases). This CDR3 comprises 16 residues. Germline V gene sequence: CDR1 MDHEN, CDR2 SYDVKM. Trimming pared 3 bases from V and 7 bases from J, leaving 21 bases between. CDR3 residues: CASSLPPAGLRGGYTF. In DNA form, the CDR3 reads TGTGCCAGCAGTTTGCCCCCGGCAGGCCTAAGGGGTGGCTACACCTTC.

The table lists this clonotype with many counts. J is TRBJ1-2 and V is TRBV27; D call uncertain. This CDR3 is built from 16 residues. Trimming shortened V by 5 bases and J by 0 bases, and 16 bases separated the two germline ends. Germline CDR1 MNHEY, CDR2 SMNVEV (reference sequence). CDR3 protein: CASSTLSAASNYGYTF. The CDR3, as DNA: TGTGCCAGCAGTACCCTAAGCGCGGCTTCTAACTATGGCTACACCTTC.

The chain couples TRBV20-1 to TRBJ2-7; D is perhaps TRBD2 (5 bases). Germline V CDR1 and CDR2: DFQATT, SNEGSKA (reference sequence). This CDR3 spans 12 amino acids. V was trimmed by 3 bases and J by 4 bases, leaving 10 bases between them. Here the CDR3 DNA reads TGCAGTGCTAGCCGGACGGGGTACGAGCAGTACTTC. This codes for CSASRTGYEQYF.

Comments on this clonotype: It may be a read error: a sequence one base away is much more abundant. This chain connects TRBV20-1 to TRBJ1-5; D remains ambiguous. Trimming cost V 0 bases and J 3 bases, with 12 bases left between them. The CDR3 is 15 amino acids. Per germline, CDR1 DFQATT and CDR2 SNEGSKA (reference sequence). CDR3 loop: CSARDPREINQPQHF. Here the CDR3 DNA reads TGCAGTGCTAGAGATCCGAGGGAAATCAATCAGCCCCAGCATTTT.

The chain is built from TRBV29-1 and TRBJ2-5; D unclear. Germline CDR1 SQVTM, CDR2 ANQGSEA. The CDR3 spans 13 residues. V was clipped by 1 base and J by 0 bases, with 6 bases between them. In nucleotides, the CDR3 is TGCAGCGTTGAAGTAGGGTACCAAGAGACCCAGTACTTC. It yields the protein CSVEVGYQETQYF.

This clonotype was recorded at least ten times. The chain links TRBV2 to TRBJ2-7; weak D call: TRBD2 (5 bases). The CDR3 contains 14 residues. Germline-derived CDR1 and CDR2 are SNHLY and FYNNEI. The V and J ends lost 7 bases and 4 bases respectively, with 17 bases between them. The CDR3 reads CASTVRENGYEQYF. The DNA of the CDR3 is TGTGCCAGCACGGTGAGGGAGAATGGATACGAGCAGTACTTC. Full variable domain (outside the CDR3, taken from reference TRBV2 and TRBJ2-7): EPEVTQTPSHQVTQMGQEVILRCVPISNHLYFYWYRQILGQKVEFLVSFYNNEISEKSEIFDDQFSVERPDGSNFTLKIRSTKLEDSAMYFCASTVRENGYEQYFGPGTRLTVT.

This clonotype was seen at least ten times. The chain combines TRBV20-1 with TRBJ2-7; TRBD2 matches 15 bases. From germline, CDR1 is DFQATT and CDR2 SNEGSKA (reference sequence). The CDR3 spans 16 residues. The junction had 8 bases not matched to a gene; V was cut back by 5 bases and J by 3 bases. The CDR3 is CSASGTGLAGGYEQYF. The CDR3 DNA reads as TGCAGTGCTTCGGGGACGGGACTAGCGGGAGGCTACGAGCAGTACTTC.

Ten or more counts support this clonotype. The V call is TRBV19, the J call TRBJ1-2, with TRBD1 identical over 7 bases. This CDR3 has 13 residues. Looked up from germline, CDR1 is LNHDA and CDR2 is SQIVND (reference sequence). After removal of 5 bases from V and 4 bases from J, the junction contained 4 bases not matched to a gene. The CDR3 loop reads CASSEGQIYGYTF. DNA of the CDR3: TGTGCCAGTAGTGAGGGACAGATCTATGGCTACACCTTC.

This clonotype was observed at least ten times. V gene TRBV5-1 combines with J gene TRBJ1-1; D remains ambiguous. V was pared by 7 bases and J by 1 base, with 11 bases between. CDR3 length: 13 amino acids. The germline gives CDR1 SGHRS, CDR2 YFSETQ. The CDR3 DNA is TGCGCCAGCTTGAGTTCCCCGAACACTGAAGCTTTCTTT. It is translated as CASLSSPNTEAFF.

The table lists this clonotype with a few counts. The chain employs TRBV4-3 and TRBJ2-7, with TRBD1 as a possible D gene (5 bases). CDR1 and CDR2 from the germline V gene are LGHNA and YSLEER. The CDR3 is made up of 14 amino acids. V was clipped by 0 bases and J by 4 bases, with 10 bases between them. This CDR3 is CASSQDRTGYEQYF. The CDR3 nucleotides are TGCGCCAGCAGCCAAGATCGAACAGGATACGAGCAGTACTTC.

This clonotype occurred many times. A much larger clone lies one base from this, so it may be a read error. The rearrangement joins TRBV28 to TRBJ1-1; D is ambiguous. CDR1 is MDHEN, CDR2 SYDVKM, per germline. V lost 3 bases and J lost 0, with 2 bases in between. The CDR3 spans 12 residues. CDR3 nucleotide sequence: TGTGCCAGCAGTTTCTTGAACACTGAAGCTTTCTTT. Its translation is CASSFLNTEAFF.